A single sample is the source of the 21 T cell receptor beta chains below, sequenced in a study of identical twins. TCRdb reprocessed the 5' RACE reads via MiXCR and lists one record per CDR3 protein. The sample carries just under 650,000 distinct CDR3 sequences, about 7.6% recorded once. This sample was shared with a second study, whose subject was yellow fever vaccine responses in identical twins.

The material sequenced was PBMCs. The receptors stem from a young woman in good health.

This chain links TRBV5-1 with TRBJ2-5; 8 nucleotides line up with TRBD2. Germline lookup yields CDR1 SGHRS and CDR2 YFSETQ. V was clipped by 3 bases and J by 1 base; unmatched bases: 8. The CDR3 loop spans 16 amino acids. CDR3: CASSSLAGNPQETQYF. CDR3 bases: TGCGCCAGCAGCTCATTAGCGGGGAACCCCCAAGAGACCCAGTACTTC.

In this sample, this clonotype turned up many times. The V and J genes are TRBV11-2 and TRBJ2-2; D is tentatively TRBD1 or TRBD2 (5 bases each). Deletions cut 5 bases from V and 9 bases from J, with 16 bases between. The CDR3 has 14 amino acids. Germline CDR1 reads SGHAT; CDR2 reads FQNNGV. The CDR3 DNA reads as TGTGCCAGCAGCCGAGGGGTTGGGGCCTGGGAGCTGTTTTTT. Protein: CASSRGVGAWELFF.

The CDR3 DNA reads TGCAGCGTTGATGGCGCTAGCGGAGAATACAATGAGCAGTTCTTC. Residues: CSVDGASGEYNEQFF. V gene TRBV29-1 combines with J gene TRBJ2-1, with 7 bases identical to TRBD2. V lost 3 bases to trimming and J lost 4 bases; unmatched junction nucleotides: 9. Germline CDR1 reads SQVTM; CDR2 reads ANQGSEA. The CDR3 length is 15 residues.

This clonotype was recorded many times. The V and J genes are TRBV6-2 or TRBV6-3 and TRBJ2-6; 7 nucleotides line up with TRBD1. CDR1 and CDR2 from the germline V gene are MNHEY and SVGEGT. This CDR3 is built from 16 residues. J lost 4 bases, V lost 3 bases, and 6 bases had no gene match. In DNA form, the CDR3 reads TGTGCCAGCAGTTATCAGGGGGTGTTCGGGGCCAACGTCCTGACTTTC. Its translation: CASSYQGVFGANVLTF.

This clonotype was picked up a small number of times. The V call is TRBV20-1, the J call TRBJ1-2; no clear D gene. Germline V CDR1 and CDR2: DFQATT, SNEGSKA (reference sequence). This CDR3 has 13 residues. Trimming cost V 3 bases and J 0 bases, with 8 bases left between them. CDR3 nucleotide sequence: TGCAGTGCTAGTTCGGAAGCTAACTATGGCTACACCTTC. Amino acid sequence: CSASSEANYGYTF.

The rearrangement uses TRBV6-5 and TRBJ1-2; D perhaps matches TRBD1 (5 bases). The V end was cut by 5 bases, the J end by 7 bases, with 29 bases between. The CDR3 runs 18 residues. Germline V gene data show CDR1 as MNHEY and CDR2 as SVGAGI. The CDR3 region is CASSIAHLQVSGRRGYTF. CDR3 DNA: TGTGCCAGCAGTATAGCTCACCTACAGGTCTCGGGGCGGCGTGGCTACACCTTC.

This clonotype was found a few times. The J gene is TRBJ1-5, the V gene TRBV6-5, with D possibly matching TRBD1 (6 bases). Trimming left V 1 base short and J 7 bases short, with 17 bases between. The CDR3 is 16 residues long. In germline, CDR1 is MNHEY, CDR2 SVGAGI. CDR3 sequence reads: CASSYLTPRGGQPQHF. The CDR3 coding sequence is TGTGCCAGCAGTTACTTAACACCGAGGGGGGGACAGCCCCAGCATTTT.

The J gene is TRBJ1-2, the V gene TRBV2, with 10 bases fitting TRBD1. CDR1 and CDR2 from the germline V gene are SNHLY and FYNNEI. Losses at the gene ends were 6 bases for V and 8 bases for J; bases not matched to a gene: 6. This CDR3 spans 13 amino acids. DNA for the CDR3: TGTGCCAGCAGCGCGGGACAGGGGCAAGGCTACACCTTC. This translates into CASSAGQGQGYTF.

The rearrangement joins TRBV3-1 to TRBJ2-2, with 9 bases aligning to TRBD2. The J segment lost 7 bases and the V segment lost 8 bases, leaving 14 bases of the junction unmatched. CDR1 and CDR2 from the germline V gene are LGHDT and YNNKEL (reference sequence). The CDR3 covers 16 residues. CDR3 sequence reads: CASAPPGRGGRGELFF. The CDR3 nucleotides are TGTGCCAGCGCGCCCCCGGGGCGGGGGGGCCGCGGGGAGCTGTTTTTT. The full variable domain, rest sourced from reference TRBV3-1 and TRBJ2-2, is DTAVSQTPKYLVTQMGNDKSIKCEQNLGHDTMYWYKQDSKKFLKIMFSYNNKELIINETVPNRFSPKSPDKAHLNLHINSLELGDSAVYFCASAPPGRGGRGELFFGEGSRLTVL.

The chain recombines TRBV20-1 with TRBJ1-4; no clear D gene. V lost 3 bases, J lost 0 bases, and 2 bases lay in between. The CDR3 loop spans 12 amino acids. Germline values: CDR1 DFQATT, CDR2 SNEGSKA (reference sequence). This chain's CDR3 is CSASPTNEKLFF. In DNA form, the CDR3 reads TGCAGTGCTAGCCCAACTAATGAAAAACTGTTTTTT.

The chain uses TRBV5-5 and TRBJ2-7; D is possibly TRBD2 (6 bases). Germline V gene sequence: CDR1 SGHKS, CDR2 YYEKEE (reference sequence). The CDR3 runs 12 residues. The ends were cut back, 3 bases at V and 6 bases at J, with 10 bases in the middle. The CDR3 DNA reads TGTGCCAGCAGCTCGCCGCGGGGCGAGCAGTACGTC. Residues: CASSSPRGEQYV.

The J gene is TRBJ1-1, the V gene TRBV2; D is ambiguous. CDR1 SNHLY and CDR2 FYNNEI come from the germline V gene. V was clipped by 1 base and J by 0 bases, with 6 bases between them. This CDR3 contains 14 residues. The CDR3 sequence is CASSEEVMNTEAFF. The CDR3, as DNA: TGTGCCAGCAGTGAAGAGGTAATGAACACTGAAGCTTTCTTT.

A few counts support this clonotype. The chain joins TRBV28 to TRBJ2-2; 9 nucleotides align to TRBD2. The CDR3 consists of 16 residues. V lost 1 base, J lost 3 bases, and 3 bases stayed unmatched. CDR1 MDHEN and CDR2 SYDVKM come from the germline V gene. CDR3 nucleotide sequence: TGTGCCAGCAGTTTATCCCGACTAGCGGACACCGGGGAGCTGTTTTTT. As protein: CASSLSRLADTGELFF.

The chain recombines TRBV10-3 with TRBJ1-6; D is uncertain. In germline, CDR1 is ENHRY, CDR2 SYGVKD. This CDR3 comprises 15 residues. Trimming stripped 4 bases from V and 7 bases from J, with 14 bases between. CDR3 DNA: TGTGCCATCAGTGGTTTCGGTTTGGGAAATTCACCCCTCCACTTT. It codes for CAISGFGLGNSPLHF.

CDR3: CASRRQGAEAFF. The DNA of the CDR3 is TGTGCCAGCAGAAGACAGGGGGCTGAAGCTTTCTTT. V and J are TRBV6-5 and TRBJ1-1; 9 nucleotides line up with TRBD1. Germline assignment: CDR1 MNHEY and CDR2 SVGAGI. V shed 6 bases and J 6 bases; nucleotides not matched to a gene: 2. The CDR3 spans 12 residues.

This clonotype came up a few times. The chain uses TRBV20-1 and TRBJ2-5; D may be TRBD2 (5 bases). V was cut by 3 bases and J by 2 bases, with 7 bases left in between. The CDR3 sequence is 12 residues long. Per the germline V gene, CDR1 is DFQATT and CDR2 is SNEGSKA (reference sequence). The CDR3 spells CSASGKQETQYF. The CDR3, as DNA: TGCAGTGCTAGCGGGAAACAAGAGACCCAGTACTTC.

This clonotype occurred many times. The genes are TRBV3-1 and TRBJ1-3, with D maybe TRBD1 (6 bases). From germline, CDR1 is LGHDT and CDR2 YNNKEL (reference sequence). V dropped 4 bases and J dropped 4 bases, with 20 bases sitting between them. The CDR3 is 17 residues long. The CDR3 protein is CASSRSGTTGQGNTIYF. DNA of the CDR3: TGTGCCAGCAGCCGATCCGGGACGACAGGACAGGGAAACACCATATATTTT.

In this sample, this clonotype turned up many times. The J gene is TRBJ1-5, the V gene TRBV5-6, with D perhaps matching TRBD1 (5 bases). The germline gives CDR1 SGHDT, CDR2 YYEEEE. Trimming cost V 4 bases and J 0 bases, with 14 bases left between them. The CDR3 totals 16 residues. The CDR3 DNA sequence: TGTGCCAGCAGCAACTACCGACAGTATAGCAATCAGCCCCAGCATTTT. Its translation is CASSNYRQYSNQPQHF. Using reference TRBV5-6 and TRBJ1-5 for the parts outside the CDR3, the full variable domain is DAGVTQSPTHLIKTRGQQVTLRCSPKSGHDTVSWYQQALGQGPQFIFQYYEEEERQRGNFPDRFSGHQFPNYSSELNVNALLLGDSALYLCASSNYRQYSNQPQHFGDGTRLSIL.

This clonotype was seen many times. The chain recombines TRBV14 with TRBJ2-3; D ambiguous. V was shortened by 0 bases and J by 4 bases, with 11 bases between the two germline ends. The CDR3 consists of 15 residues. Germline V gene sequence: CDR1 SGHDN, CDR2 FVKESK. The CDR3 DNA reads TGTGCCAGCAGCCAAGATAGGTTGATGGCAGATACGCAGTATTTT. Translating gives CASSQDRLMADTQYF.

V is TRBV20-1 and J is TRBJ2-1, with D maybe TRBD1 (5 bases). V was trimmed by 5 bases and J by 0 bases, leaving 17 bases between them. The germline V gene has CDR1 DFQATT and CDR2 SNEGSKA (reference sequence). CDR3 length: 16 amino acids. CDR3 in DNA: TGCAGTGCTCCTAACAGACAGAGCAGCTCCTACAATGAGCAGTTCTTC. It translates to CSAPNRQSSSYNEQFF.

This clonotype was picked up a small number of times. V usage is TRBV28 and J usage is TRBJ2-5; the D gene is possibly TRBD1 (6 bases). Trimming removed 4 bases from V and 5 bases from J, with 23 bases in between. This CDR3 region has 17 residues. Germline-derived CDR1 and CDR2 are MDHEN and SYDVKM. CDR3 nucleotide sequence: TGTGCCAGCAGTTCCTCCCTCGGACAGCAAGAAGCGGAGACCCAGTACTTC. As protein: CASSSSLGQQEAETQYF.